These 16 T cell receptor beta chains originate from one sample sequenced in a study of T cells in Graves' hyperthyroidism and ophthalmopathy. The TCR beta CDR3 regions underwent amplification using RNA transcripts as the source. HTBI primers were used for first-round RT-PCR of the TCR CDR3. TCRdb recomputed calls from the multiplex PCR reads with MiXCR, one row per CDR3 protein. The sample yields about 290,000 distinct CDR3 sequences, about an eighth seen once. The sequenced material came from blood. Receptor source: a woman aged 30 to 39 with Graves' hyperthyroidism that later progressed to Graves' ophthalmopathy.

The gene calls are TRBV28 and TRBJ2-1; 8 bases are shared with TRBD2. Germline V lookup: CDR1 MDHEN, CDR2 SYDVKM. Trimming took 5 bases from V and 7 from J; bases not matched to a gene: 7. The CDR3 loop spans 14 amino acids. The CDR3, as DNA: TGTGCCAGCAGTACCGGGGGGGCTAGGAATGAGCAGTTCTTC. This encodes CASSTGGARNEQFF.

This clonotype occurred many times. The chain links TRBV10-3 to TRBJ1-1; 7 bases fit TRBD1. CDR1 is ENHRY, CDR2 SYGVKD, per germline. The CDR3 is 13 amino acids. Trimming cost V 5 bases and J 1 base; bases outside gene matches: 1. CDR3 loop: CAISRQGNTEAFF. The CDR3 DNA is TGTGCCATCAGTCGACAGGGGAACACTGAAGCTTTCTTT.

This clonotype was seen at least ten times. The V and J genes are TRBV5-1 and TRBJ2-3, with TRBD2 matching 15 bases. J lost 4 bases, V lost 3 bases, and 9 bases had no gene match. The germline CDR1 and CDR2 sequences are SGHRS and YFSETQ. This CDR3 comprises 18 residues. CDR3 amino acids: CASSSRTSGRGSADTQYF. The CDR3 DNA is TGCGCCAGCAGCTCGCGGACTAGCGGGAGGGGTTCGGCAGATACGCAGTATTTT.

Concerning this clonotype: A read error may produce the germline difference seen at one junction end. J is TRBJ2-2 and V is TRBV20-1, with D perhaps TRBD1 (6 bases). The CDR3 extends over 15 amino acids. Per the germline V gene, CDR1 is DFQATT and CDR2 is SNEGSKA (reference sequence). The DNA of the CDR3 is TGCAGTGCTTCTCGTGGGGGCGCGGGCACCAGGGAGCTGTTTTTT. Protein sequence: CSASRGGAGTRELFF.

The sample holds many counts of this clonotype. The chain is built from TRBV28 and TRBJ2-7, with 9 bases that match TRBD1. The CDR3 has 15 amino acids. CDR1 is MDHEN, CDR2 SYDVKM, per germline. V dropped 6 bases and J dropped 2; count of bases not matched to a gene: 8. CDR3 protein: CASRGPGQGTYEQYF. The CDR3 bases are TGTGCCAGCAGAGGGCCGGGACAGGGAACCTACGAGCAGTACTTC. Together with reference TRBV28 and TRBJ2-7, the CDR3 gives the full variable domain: DVKVTQSSRYLVKRTGEKVFLECVQDMDHENMFWYRQDPGLGLRLIYFSYDVKMKEKGDIPEGYSVSREKKERFSLILESASTNQTSMYLCASRGPGQGTYEQYFGPGTRLTVT.

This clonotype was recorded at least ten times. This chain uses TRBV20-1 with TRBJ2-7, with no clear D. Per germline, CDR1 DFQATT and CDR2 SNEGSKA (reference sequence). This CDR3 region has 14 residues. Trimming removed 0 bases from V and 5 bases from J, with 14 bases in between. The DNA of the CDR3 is TGCAGTGCTAGAGATCGGCGCGAGCCTAACGAGCAGTACTTC. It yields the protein CSARDRREPNEQYF.

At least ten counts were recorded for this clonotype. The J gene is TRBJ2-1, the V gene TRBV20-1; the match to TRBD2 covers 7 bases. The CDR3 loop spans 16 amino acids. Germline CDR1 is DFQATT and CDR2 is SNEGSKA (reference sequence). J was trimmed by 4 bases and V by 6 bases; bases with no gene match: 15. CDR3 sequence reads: CSAKDTWGRAYNEQFF. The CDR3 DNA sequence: TGCAGTGCAAAGGATACGTGGGGGAGGGCTTACAATGAGCAGTTCTTC.

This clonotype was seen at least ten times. The chain's CDR3 is CASRYTTLGGFYEQYF. The CDR3 DNA reads TGCGCCAGCAGATACACGACTCTTGGGGGGTTTTACGAGCAGTACTTC. The chain uses TRBV5-1 and TRBJ2-7, with D maybe TRBD2 (6 bases). The CDR3 consists of 16 residues. V lost 5 bases and J 4 bases, leaving 22 bases between the germline ends. Germline assignment: CDR1 SGHRS and CDR2 YFSETQ.

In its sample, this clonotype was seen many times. The CDR3 nucleotides read TGTGCCAGCAGTTTTCCAGGGTATGAGCAGTTCTTC. It translates to CASSFPGYEQFF. The J gene is TRBJ2-1, the V gene TRBV12-3 or TRBV12-4, with a possible D match to TRBD1 (5 bases). This CDR3 is built from 12 residues. The V end lost 3 bases, the J end lost 8 bases, and 8 bases lay between the germline ends.

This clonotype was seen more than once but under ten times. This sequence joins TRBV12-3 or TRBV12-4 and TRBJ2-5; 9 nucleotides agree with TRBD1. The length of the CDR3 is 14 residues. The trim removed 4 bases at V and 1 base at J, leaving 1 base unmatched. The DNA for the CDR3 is TGTGCCAGCAGTTGGGACAGGGTCCAAGAGACCCAGTACTTC. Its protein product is CASSWDRVQETQYF.

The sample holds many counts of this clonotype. The CDR3 loop reads CASSPDSMRMNTEAFF. CDR3 sequence (DNA): TGTGCCAGTAGTCCAGACTCTATGCGAATGAACACTGAAGCTTTCTTT. The rearrangement links TRBV19 to TRBJ1-1; no firm D call. The CDR3 consists of 16 residues. In germline, CDR1 is LNHDA, CDR2 SQIVND (reference sequence). Trimming took 5 bases from V and 0 from J, leaving 16 bases between them. Looking up the rest from reference TRBV19 and TRBJ1-1 gives the full variable domain: DGGITQSPKYLFRKEGQNVTLSCEQNLNHDAMYWYRQDPGQGLRLIYYSQIVNDFQKGDIAEGYSVSREKKESFPLTVTSAQKNPTAFYLCASSPDSMRMNTEAFFGQGTRLTVV.

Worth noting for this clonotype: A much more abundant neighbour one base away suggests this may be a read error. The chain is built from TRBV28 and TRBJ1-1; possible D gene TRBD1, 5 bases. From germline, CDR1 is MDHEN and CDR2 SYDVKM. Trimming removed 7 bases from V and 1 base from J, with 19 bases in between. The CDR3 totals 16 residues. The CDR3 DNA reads TGTGCCAGCAACCTAGGGGACTACAGCGAGAACACTGAAGCTTTCTTT. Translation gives CASNLGDYSENTEAFF.

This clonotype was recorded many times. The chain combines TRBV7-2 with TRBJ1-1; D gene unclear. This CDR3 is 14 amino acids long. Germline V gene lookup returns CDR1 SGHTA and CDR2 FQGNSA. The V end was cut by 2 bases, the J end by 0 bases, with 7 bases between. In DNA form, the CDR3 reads TGTGCCAGCAGCTTATCACAGTTGAACACTGAAGCTTTCTTT. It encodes CASSLSQLNTEAFF.

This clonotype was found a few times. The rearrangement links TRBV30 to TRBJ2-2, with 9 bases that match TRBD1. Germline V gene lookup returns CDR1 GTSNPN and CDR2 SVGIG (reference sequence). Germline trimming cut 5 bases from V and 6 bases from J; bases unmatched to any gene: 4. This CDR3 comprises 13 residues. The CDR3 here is CAWGGTGPGELFF. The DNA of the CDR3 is TGTGCCTGGGGGGGGACAGGGCCCGGGGAGCTGTTTTTT.

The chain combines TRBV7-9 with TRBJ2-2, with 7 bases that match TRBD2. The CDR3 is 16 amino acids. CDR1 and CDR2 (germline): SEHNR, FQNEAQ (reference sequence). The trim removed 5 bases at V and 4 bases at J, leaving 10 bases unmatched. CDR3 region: CASSGRLAAVTGELFF. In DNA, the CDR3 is TGTGCCAGCAGCGGTAGACTAGCAGCCGTCACCGGGGAGCTGTTTTTT.

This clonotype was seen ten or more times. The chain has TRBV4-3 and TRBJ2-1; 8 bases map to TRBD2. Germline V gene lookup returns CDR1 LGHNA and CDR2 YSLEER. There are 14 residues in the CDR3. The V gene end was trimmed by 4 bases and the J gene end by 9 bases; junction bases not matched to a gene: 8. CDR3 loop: CASSRMTSEAEQFF. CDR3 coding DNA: TGCGCCAGCAGCCGAATGACTAGCGAGGCTGAGCAGTTCTTC.